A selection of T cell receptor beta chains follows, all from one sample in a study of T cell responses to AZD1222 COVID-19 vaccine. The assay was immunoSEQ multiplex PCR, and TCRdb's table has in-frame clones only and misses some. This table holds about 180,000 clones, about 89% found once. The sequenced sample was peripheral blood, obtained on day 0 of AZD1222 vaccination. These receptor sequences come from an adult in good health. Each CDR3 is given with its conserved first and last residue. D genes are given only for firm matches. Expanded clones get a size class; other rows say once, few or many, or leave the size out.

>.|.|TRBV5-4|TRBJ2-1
TGTGCCAGCAGAGGTGGAGGGTTGGGCGGACTCAATGAGCAGTTCTTC
CASRGGGLGGLNEQFF
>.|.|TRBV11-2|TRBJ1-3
TGTGCCAGCAGCTTAGAGGTCGGGTCTGGAAACACCATATATTTT
CASSLEVGSGNTIYF
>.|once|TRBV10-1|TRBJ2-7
TGCGCCAGCAGTGAGTCTGAGAAAGACGAGCAGTACTTC
CASSESEKDEQYF
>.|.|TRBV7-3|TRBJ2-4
TGTGCCAGCAGCTTAGGGGCCCAAAACATTCAGTACTTC
CASSLGAQNIQYF
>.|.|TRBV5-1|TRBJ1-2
TGCGCCAGCAGCTTTATTGGGACCGGAGAATATGGCTACACCTTC
CASSFIGTGEYGYTF
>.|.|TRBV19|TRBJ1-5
TGTGCCAGTAGGACGCAAAGGAATAGCAATCAGCCCCAGCATTTT
CASRTQRNSNQPQHF
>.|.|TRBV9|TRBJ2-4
TGTGCCAGCAGCCCCGCGTCTGGAGGAATAGCCAAAAACATTCAGTACTTC
CASSPASGGIAKNIQYF
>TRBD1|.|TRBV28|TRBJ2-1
TGTGCCAGCAGTTTATGGGGGGACAGGGTCGCGCCACTGTACAATGAGCAGTTCTTC
CASSLWGDRVAPLYNEQFF
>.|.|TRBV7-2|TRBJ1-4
TGTGCCAGCAGCCCCGGGGGGGCGTCGGAAAAACTGTTTTTT
CASSPGGASEKLFF
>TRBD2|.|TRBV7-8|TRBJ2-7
TGTGCCAGCAGCTTCGGACTAGCGGGACCATACGAGCAGTACTTC
CASSFGLAGPYEQYF
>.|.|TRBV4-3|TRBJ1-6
TGCGCCAGCAGCCAAGCCGTCAGCTCCTATAATTCACCCCTCCACTTT
CASSQAVSSYNSPLHF
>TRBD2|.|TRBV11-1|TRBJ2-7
TGTGCCAGCAGCCCCTCGCTAGCGGGAGGAGTCCACGAGCAGTACTTC
CASSPSLAGGVHEQYF
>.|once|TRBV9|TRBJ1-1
TGTGCCAGCAGCGTAGGTCAGGGATGGCACACTGAAGCTTTCTTT
CASSVGQGWHTEAFF
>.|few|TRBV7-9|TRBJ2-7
TGTGCGGGCCTGCGGGCGGGGAGCTCCTACGAGCAGTACTTC
CAGLRAGSSYEQYF
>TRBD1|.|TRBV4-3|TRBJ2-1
TGCGCCAGCAGCGAATTAGCCGGGACAGGGAGCTCCTACAATGAGCAGTTCTTC
CASSELAGTGSSYNEQFF
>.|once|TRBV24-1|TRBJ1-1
TGTGCCACAGCGGACTATAACACTGAAGCTTTCTTT
CATADYNTEAFF
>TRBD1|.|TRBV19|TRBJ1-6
TGTGCCAGTAGTATGGACGAAGGGGGCTTTTCACCCCTCCACTTT
CASSMDEGGFSPLHF
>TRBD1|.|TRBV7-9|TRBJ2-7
TGTGCCAGCAGAGCGCCCCGGGACAGGGGTGCCTACGAGCAGTACTTC
CASRAPRDRGAYEQYF
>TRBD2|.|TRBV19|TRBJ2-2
TGTGCCAGTACCGCTACACGCCGGGATCCCAGGGAGGGAGCGAACACCGGGGAGCTGTTTTTT
CASTATRRDPREGANTGELFF
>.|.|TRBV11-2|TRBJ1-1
TGTGCCAGCAGCTCCAAGTTGAACACTGAAGCTTTCTTT
CASSSKLNTEAFF